This T cell receptor (beta chain) was documented in a study of shared clonotypes between healthy human individuals. Whole-study context: Serving as donors were a couple of women and three men, whose ages spanned 18 to 49. Study-wide findings and caveats: Clonotypes not shared had lower generation probabilities than those common to all four donors.

This CDR3 contains 13 residues. Germline V gene sequence: CDR1 SGHDT, CDR2 YYEEEE. Trimming shortened V by 4 bases and J by 10 bases, and 18 bases separated the two germline ends. Regarding this clone: Its matching antigen is unknown.

As defined, naive CD8 cells were CD45RO-negative and positively selected for CCR7, with terminally differentiated effector memory CD45RA+ cells excluded. Per the original data handling: ImmunoSEQ output lacked quality scores and full-length reads, limiting matched filtering. The method was immunoSEQ multiplex PCR; TCRdb's version includes in-frame clones alone and lacks a portion of them. Clonal size and the V and J genes are those of that table, whereas D and trimming came from the DNA. Counted here are some 630,000 clones, around 96% occurring once; the ten biggest clones make up 0.11%. The sample was naive CD8+ T cells sorted from blood. The V gene is TRBV5-6, the J gene TRBJ2-7, with D perhaps given as TRBD1 or TRBD2 (5 bases each). The receptor comes from a woman younger than 45 in good health. The CDR3 sequence: CASSLGSGLVQYF. The CDR3 nucleotides are TGTGCCAGCAGCCTAGGGTCGGGGCTGGTCCAGTACTTC.